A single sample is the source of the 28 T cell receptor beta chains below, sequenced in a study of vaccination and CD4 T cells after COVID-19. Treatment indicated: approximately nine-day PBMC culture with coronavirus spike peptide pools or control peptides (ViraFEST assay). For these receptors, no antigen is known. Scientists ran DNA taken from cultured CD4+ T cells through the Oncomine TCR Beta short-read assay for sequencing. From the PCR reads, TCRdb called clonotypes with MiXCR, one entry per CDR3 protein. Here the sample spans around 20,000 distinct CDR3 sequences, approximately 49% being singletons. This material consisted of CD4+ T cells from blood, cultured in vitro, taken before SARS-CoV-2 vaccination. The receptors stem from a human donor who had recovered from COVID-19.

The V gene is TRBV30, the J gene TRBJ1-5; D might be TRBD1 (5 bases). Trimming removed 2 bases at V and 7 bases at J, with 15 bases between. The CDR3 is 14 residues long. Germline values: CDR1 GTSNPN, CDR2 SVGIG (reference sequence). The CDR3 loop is CAWSPTREGQPQHF. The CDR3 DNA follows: TGTGCCTGGAGTCCAACCAGGGAGGGCCAGCCCCAGCATTTT.

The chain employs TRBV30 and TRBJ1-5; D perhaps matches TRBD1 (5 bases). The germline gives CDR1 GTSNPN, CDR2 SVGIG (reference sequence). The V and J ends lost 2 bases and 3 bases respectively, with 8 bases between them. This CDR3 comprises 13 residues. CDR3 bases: TGTGCCTGGAGTTCAGGGCTCAATCAGCCCCAGCATTTT. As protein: CAWSSGLNQPQHF.

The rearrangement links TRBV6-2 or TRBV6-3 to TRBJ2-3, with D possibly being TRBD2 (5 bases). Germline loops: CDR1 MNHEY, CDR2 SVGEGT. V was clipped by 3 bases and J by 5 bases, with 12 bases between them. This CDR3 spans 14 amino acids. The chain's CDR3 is CASSYGGSLDTQYF. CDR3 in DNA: TGTGCCAGCAGTTATGGCGGGTCGCTAGATACGCAGTATTTT.

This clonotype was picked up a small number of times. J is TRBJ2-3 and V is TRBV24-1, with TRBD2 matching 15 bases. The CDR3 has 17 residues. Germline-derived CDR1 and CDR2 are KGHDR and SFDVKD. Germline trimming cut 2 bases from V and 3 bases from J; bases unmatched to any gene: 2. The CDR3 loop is CATSDSGTSGRTDTQYF. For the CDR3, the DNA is TGTGCCACCAGTGATTCCGGGACTAGCGGGAGGACAGATACGCAGTATTTT.

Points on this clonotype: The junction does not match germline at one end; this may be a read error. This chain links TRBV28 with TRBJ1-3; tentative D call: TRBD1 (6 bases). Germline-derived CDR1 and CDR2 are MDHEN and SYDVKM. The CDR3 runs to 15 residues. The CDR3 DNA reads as TGTGCCGGCAGAAGGGGGGGCGCCCCCGGAAACACCATATATTTT. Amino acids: CAGRRGGAPGNTIYF. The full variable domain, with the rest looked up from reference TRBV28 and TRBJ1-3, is DVKVTQSSRYLVKRTGEKVFLECVQDMDHENMFWYRQDPGLGLRLIYFSYDVKMKEKGDIPEGYSVSREKKERFSLILESASTNQTSMYLCAGRRGGAPGNTIYFGEGSWLTVV.

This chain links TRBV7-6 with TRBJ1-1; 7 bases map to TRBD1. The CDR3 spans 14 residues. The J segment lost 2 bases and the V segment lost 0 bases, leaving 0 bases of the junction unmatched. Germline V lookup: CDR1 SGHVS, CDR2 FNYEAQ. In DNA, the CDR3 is TGTGCCAGCAGCTTAGCAGGGGGCAACACTGAAGCTTTCTTT. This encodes CASSLAGGNTEAFF.

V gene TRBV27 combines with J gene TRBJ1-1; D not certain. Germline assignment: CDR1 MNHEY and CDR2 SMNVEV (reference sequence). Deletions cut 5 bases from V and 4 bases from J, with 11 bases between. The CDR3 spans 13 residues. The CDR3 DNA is TGTGCCAGCAGTCCCTATCCGGGCACTGAAGCTTTCTTT. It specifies CASSPYPGTEAFF.

CDR3 in DNA: TGTGCCAGCAGTGAACTCTACGAGCAGTACTTC. Translation: CASSELYEQYF. The chain uses TRBV6-1 and TRBJ2-7; D gene ambiguous. The CDR3 is made up of 11 amino acids. V gave up 2 bases and J gave up 3 bases, with 2 bases separating them. Per germline, CDR1 MNHNS and CDR2 SASEGT.

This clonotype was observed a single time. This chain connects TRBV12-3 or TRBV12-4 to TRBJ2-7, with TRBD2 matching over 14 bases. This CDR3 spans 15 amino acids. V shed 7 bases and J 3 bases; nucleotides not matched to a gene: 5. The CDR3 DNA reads TGTGCCAGCAAAACCGGGACTAGCGGGAGCTACGAGCAGTACTTC. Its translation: CASKTGTSGSYEQYF.

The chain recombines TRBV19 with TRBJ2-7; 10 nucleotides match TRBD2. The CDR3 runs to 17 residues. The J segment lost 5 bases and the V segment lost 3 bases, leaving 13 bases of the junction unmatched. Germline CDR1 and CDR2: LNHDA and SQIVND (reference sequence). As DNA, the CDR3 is TGTGCCAGTAGTATGGTTCGACTAGCGGGCAATATCAACGAGCAGTACTTC. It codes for CASSMVRLAGNINEQYF.

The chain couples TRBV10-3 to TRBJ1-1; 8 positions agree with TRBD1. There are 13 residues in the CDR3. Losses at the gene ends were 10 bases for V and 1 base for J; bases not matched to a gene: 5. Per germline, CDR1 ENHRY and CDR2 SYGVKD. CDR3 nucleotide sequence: TGTGCCACCAAGGACAGGGCGAACACTGAAGCTTTCTTT. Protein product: CATKDRANTEAFF.

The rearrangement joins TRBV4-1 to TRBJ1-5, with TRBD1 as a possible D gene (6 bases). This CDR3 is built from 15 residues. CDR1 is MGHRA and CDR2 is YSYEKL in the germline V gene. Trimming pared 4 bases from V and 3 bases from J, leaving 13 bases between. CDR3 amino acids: CASSPREGDNQPQHF. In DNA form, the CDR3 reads TGCGCCAGCAGCCCCCGGGAGGGGGACAATCAGCCCCAGCATTTT.

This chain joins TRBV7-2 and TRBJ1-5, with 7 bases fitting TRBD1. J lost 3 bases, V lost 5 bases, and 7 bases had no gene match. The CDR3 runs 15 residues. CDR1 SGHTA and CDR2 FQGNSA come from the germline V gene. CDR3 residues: CASSAGTALNQPQHF. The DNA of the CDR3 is TGTGCCAGCAGCGCCGGGACAGCCCTCAATCAGCCCCAGCATTTT.

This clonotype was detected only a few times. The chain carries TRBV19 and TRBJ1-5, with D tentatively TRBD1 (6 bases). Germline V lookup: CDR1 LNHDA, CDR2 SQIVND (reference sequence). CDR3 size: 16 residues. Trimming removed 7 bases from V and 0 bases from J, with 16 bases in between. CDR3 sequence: CASTLGTSYSNQPQHF. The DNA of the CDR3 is TGTGCCAGTACCCTAGGGACAAGTTATAGCAATCAGCCCCAGCATTTT. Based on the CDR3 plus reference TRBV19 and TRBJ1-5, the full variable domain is DGGITQSPKYLFRKEGQNVTLSCEQNLNHDAMYWYRQDPGQGLRLIYYSQIVNDFQKGDIAEGYSVSREKKESFPLTVTSAQKNPTAFYLCASTLGTSYSNQPQHFGDGTRLSIL.

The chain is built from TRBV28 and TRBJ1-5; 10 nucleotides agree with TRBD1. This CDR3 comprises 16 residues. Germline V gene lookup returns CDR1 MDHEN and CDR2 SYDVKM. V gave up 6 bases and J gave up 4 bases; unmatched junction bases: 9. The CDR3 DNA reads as TGTGCCAGCAGACGCCATGGGACAGGGGATAATCAGCCCCAGCATTTT. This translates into CASRRHGTGDNQPQHF. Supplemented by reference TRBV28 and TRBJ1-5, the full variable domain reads DVKVTQSSRYLVKRTGEKVFLECVQDMDHENMFWYRQDPGLGLRLIYFSYDVKMKEKGDIPEGYSVSREKKERFSLILESASTNQTSMYLCASRRHGTGDNQPQHFGDGTRLSIL.

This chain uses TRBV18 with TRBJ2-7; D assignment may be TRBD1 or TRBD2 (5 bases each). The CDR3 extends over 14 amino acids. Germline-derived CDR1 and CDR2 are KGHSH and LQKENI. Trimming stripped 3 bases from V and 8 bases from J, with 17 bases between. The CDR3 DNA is TGTGCCAGCTCACCCGATGAGGGATGGGGCCAGCAGTACTTC. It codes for CASSPDEGWGQQYF. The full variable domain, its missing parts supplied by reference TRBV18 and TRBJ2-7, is NAGVMQNPRHLVRRRGQEARLRCSPMKGHSHVYWYRQLPEEGLKFMVYLQKENIIDESGMPKERFSAEFPKEGPSILRIQQVVRGDSAAYFCASSPDEGWGQQYFGPGTRLTVT.

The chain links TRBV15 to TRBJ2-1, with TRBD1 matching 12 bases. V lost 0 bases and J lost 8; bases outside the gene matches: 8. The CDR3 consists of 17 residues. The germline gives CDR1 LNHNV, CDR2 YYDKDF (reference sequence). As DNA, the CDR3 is TGTGCCACCAGCAGAGATGTAGTGGGACAGGGGGCATATGAGCAGTTCTTC. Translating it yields CATSRDVVGQGAYEQFF.

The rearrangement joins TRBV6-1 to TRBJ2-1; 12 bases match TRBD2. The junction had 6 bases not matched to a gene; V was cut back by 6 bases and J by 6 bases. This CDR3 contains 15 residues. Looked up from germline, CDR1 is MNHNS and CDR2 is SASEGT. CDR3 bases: TGTGCCAGCAGCGCACTAGCGGGAGGACTCAATGAGCAGTTCTTC. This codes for CASSALAGGLNEQFF.

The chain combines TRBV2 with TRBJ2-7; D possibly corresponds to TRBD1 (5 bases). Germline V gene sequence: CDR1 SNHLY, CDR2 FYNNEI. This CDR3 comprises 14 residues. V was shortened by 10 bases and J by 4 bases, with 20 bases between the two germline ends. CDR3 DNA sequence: TGTGCCACCCCCCCCCGCGGCAGGGATTACGAGCAGTACTTC. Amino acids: CATPPRGRDYEQYF.

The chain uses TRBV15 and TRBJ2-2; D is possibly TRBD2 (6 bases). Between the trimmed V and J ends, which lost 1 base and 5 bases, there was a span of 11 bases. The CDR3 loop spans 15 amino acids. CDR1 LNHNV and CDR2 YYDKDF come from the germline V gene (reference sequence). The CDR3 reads CATSRGGGVTGELFF. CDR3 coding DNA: TGTGCCACCAGCAGAGGCGGAGGGGTAACCGGGGAGCTGTTTTTT.

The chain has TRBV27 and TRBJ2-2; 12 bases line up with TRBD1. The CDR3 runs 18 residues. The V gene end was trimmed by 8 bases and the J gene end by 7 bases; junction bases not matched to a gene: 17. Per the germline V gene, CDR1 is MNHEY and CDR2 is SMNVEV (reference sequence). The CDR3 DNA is TGTGCCAGCGAGTTTCTGTTTGGGACAGGGGGCGTCCACGGGGAGCTGTTTTTT. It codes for CASEFLFGTGGVHGELFF.

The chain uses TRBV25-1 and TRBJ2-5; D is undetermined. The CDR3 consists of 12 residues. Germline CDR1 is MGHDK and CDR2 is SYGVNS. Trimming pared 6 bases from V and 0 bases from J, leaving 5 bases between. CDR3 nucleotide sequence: TGTGCCAGCAGCCCTTACCAAGAGACCCAGTACTTC. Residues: CASSPYQETQYF.

As DNA, the CDR3 is TGTGCCAGTAGTGCCTACTTTGAGCAGTTCTTC. Residues: CASSAYFEQFF. This rearrangement joins TRBV19 to TRBJ2-1; D call uncertain. This CDR3 comprises 11 residues. Trimming pared 5 bases from V and 9 bases from J, leaving 8 bases between. Germline CDR1 and CDR2: LNHDA and SQIVND (reference sequence).

The CDR3 spells CASRAQARNTEAFF. CDR3 in DNA: TGTGCCAGCAGAGCCCAAGCACGAAACACTGAAGCTTTCTTT. V and J are TRBV27 and TRBJ1-1; no clear D gene. CDR1 is MNHEY and CDR2 is SMNVEV in the germline V gene (reference sequence). The CDR3 runs to 14 residues. Trimming left V 6 bases short and J 2 bases short, with 13 bases between.

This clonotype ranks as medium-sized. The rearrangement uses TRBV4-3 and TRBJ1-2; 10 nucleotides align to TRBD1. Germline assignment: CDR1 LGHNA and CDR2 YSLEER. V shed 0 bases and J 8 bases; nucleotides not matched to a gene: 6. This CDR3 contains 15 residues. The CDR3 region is CASSQDLGTGVGYTF. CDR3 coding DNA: TGCGCCAGCAGCCAAGATCTGGGGACAGGGGTAGGCTACACCTTC.

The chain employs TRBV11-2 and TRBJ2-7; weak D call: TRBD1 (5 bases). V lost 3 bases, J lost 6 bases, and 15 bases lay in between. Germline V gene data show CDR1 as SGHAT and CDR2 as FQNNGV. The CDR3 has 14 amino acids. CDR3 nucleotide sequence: TGTGCCAGCAGCTTTCAAGGGGCGGTCAGCGAGCAGTACTTC. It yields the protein CASSFQGAVSEQYF.

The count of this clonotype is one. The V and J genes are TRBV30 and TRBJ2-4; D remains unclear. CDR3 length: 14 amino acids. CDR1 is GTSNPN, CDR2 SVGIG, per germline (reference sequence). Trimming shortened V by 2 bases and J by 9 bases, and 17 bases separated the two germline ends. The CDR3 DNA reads TGTGCCTGGAGTAGAGTGTGGGATCGAGGCATTCAGTACTTC. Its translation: CAWSRVWDRGIQYF.

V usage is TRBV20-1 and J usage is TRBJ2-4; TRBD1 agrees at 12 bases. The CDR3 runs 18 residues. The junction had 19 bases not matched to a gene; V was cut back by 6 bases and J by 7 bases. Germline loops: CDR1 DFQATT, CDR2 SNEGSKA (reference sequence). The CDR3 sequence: CSAPGTGGAGSSVNIQYF. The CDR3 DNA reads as TGCAGTGCCCCCGGGACAGGGGGCGCGGGTAGTTCGGTGAACATTCAGTACTTC.